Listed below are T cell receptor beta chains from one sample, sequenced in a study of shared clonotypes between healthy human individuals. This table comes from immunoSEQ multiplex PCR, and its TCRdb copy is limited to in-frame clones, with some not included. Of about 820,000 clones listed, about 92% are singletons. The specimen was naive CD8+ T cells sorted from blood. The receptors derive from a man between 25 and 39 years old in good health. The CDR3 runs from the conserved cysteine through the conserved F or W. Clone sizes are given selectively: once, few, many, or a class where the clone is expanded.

CDR3aa: CASSLAGLAETSTDTQYF; v_gene: TRBV7-2; abundance: -
CDR3aa: CASSLLGDPEKLFF; v_gene: TRBV27; abundance: -
CDR3aa: CAWSGISYNEQFF; v_gene: TRBV30; abundance: -
CDR3aa: CATSRGGTSVSYEQYF; v_gene: TRBV15; abundance: -
CDR3aa: CASSYPLGGFTEAFF; v_gene: TRBV28; abundance: once
CDR3aa: CASSSFGVSYEQYF; v_gene: TRBV19; abundance: -
CDR3aa: CASSLVGSNEQFF; v_gene: TRBV6-5; abundance: -
CDR3aa: CASSPLAGTDTQYF; v_gene: TRBV4-3; abundance: -
CDR3aa: CASSVHHRVAGDLVYEQYF; v_gene: TRBV9; abundance: -
CDR3aa: CASSQWNQPQHF; v_gene: TRBV10-2; abundance: -
CDR3aa: CASSWGGVGFTDTQYF; v_gene: TRBV7-2; abundance: -
CDR3aa: CASSQDTSGWTDTQYF; v_gene: TRBV9; abundance: -
CDR3aa: CASSLGLAGTYEQYF; v_gene: TRBV4-3; abundance: -
CDR3aa: CASRAGGHYEQYF; v_gene: TRBV7-9; abundance: -
CDR3aa: CSVELSHRGRVREQFF; v_gene: TRBV29-1; abundance: -
CDR3aa: CASSTGVNEQYF; v_gene: TRBV27; abundance: -
CDR3aa: CASSFFLDPQGANNEQFF; v_gene: TRBV28; abundance: -
CDR3aa: CASSSIRGKHRGRETQYF; v_gene: TRBV11-2; abundance: -
CDR3aa: CASSLGQARTEAFF; v_gene: TRBV7-8; abundance: -
CDR3aa: CASSPDPRTSGRYNEQFF; v_gene: TRBV5-1; abundance: -